The 19 T cell receptor beta chains below were found in one sample sequenced in a study of blood T cell repertoires in COVID-19. Method: immunoSEQ multiplex PCR; TCRdb's copy keeps in-frame clones and lacks some. The data hold some 450,000 clones, with more than 70% observed a single time. Sequencing was performed on peripheral blood. These receptors were collected from a woman aged 45 to 65 with COVID-19, enrolled during active disease.

This clone was recorded only once. V is TRBV29-1 and J is TRBJ1-1; 7 nucleotides line up with TRBD1. The J segment lost 0 bases and the V segment lost 1 base, leaving 17 bases of the junction unmatched. The CDR3 covers 19 residues. Germline V gene data show CDR1 as SQVTM and CDR2 as ANQGSEA. Here the CDR3 DNA reads TGCAGCGTTGAAGTATACCGGACAGGTCTTACATCGGTGAACACTGAAGCTTTCTTT. Translation: CSVEVYRTGLTSVNTEAFF.

The chain is built from TRBV6-5 and TRBJ1-2; TRBD1 agrees at 8 bases. CDR3 length: 15 amino acids. Germline V CDR1 and CDR2: MNHEY, SVGAGI. J gave up 5 bases and V 5 bases, and 10 bases lay outside the gene matches. DNA of the CDR3: TGTGCCAGCAGTCACCCCCGGACAGGGACGTATGGCTACACCTTC. Translation: CASSHPRTGTYGYTF.

The chain links TRBV2 to TRBJ1-3; D unclear. From germline, CDR1 is SNHLY and CDR2 FYNNEI. This CDR3 contains 13 residues. V shed 6 bases and J shed 0 bases, with 6 bases lying between them. In DNA, the CDR3 is TGTGCCAGCAGATTCAGCTCTGGAAACACCATATATTTT. Translating it yields CASRFSSGNTIYF.

The gene calls are TRBV3-1 (or the pseudogene TRBV3-2) and TRBJ2-1; TRBD2 agrees at 7 bases. CDR3 size: 17 residues. V dropped 6 bases and J dropped 7; count of bases not matched to a gene: 18. Looked up from germline, CDR1 is LGHDT and CDR2 is YNNKEL (reference sequence). The CDR3 is CASRNPGMGGDRNEQFF. CDR3 coding DNA: TGTGCCAGCAGGAACCCGGGGATGGGGGGGGACCGGAATGAGCAGTTCTTC.

The chain's CDR3 is CASSPDRGSPDTQYF. As DNA, the CDR3 is TGTGCCAGCAGCCCGGACAGGGGGAGCCCAGATACGCAGTATTTT. V and J are TRBV3-1 (or the pseudogene TRBV3-2) and TRBJ2-3, with 10 nucleotides matching TRBD1. This CDR3 has 15 amino acids. Germline V gene lookup returns CDR1 LGHDT and CDR2 YNNKEL (reference sequence). V lost 4 bases to trimming and J lost 4 bases; unmatched junction nucleotides: 5.

The chain couples TRBV4-1 to TRBJ1-1, with 9 bases identical to TRBD1. The CDR3 covers 15 residues. The ends lost 2 bases at V and 6 bases at J; junction bases unmatched: 7. From germline, CDR1 is MGHRA and CDR2 YSYEKL. Written as DNA, the CDR3 is TGCGCCAGCAGCCAACGGACAGGGGAAGAATCTGAAGCTTTCTTT. Its translation: CASSQRTGEESEAFF.

This clone was seen a single time. The rearrangement uses TRBV28 and TRBJ1-5; TRBD1 matches 8 bases. CDR3 length: 15 amino acids. The junction had 5 bases not matched to a gene; V was cut back by 4 bases and J by 3 bases. CDR1 and CDR2 from the germline V gene are MDHEN and SYDVKM. The CDR3 DNA reads as TGTGCCAGCAGTTCACAGGGGGTAGCCAATCAGCCCCAGCATTTT. Residues: CASSSQGVANQPQHF.

The chain links TRBV5-6 to TRBJ2-1; 7 positions match TRBD2. The germline gives CDR1 SGHDT, CDR2 YYEEEE. After removal of 4 bases from V and 12 bases from J, the junction contained 10 bases not matched to a gene. The CDR3 extends over 13 amino acids. The CDR3 nucleotides read TGTGCCAGCAGCCAATGGGGAGGCGGGGGGCAGTTCTTC. As protein: CASSQWGGGGQFF.

This chain connects TRBV28 to TRBJ1-3; 7 nucleotides agree with TRBD1. Germline loops: CDR1 MDHEN, CDR2 SYDVKM. The CDR3 totals 17 residues. The V segment lost 5 bases and the J segment 0 bases; nucleotides outside the gene matches: 10. CDR3 sequence: CASSPGGTAHSGNTIYF. The DNA for the CDR3 is TGTGCCAGCAGTCCGGGGGGGACAGCACACTCTGGAAACACCATATATTTT.

The V call is TRBV4-1, the J call TRBJ1-2; no definite D call. The CDR3 length is 14 residues. Germline CDR1 is MGHRA and CDR2 is YSYEKL. V lost 1 base, J lost 1 base, and 7 bases lay in between. CDR3 sequence: CASSQVQSNYGYTF. The CDR3, as DNA: TGCGCCAGCAGCCAAGTACAGAGTAACTATGGCTACACCTTC.

The chain employs TRBV14 and TRBJ2-2; 12 nucleotides line up with TRBD1. The CDR3 has 16 amino acids. CDR1 is SGHDN, CDR2 FVKESK, per germline. V gave up 4 bases and J gave up 6 bases; unmatched junction bases: 6. The CDR3 region has the DNA TGTGCCAGCAGCCGGTTGGGACAGGGGGCAGCCGGGGAGCTGTTTTTT. This encodes CASSRLGQGAAGELFF.

The J gene is TRBJ2-1, the V gene TRBV4-2; TRBD2 aligns across 7 bases. The CDR3 sequence is 15 residues long. Unmatched junction bases numbered 7, after V lost 1 base and J lost 7 bases. CDR1 and CDR2 from the germline V gene are LGHNA and YNFKEQ. The CDR3 spells CASSQVSGGSNEQFF. In DNA, the CDR3 is TGTGCCAGCAGCCAAGTATCCGGGGGGAGTAATGAGCAGTTCTTC.

The chain combines TRBV27 with TRBJ1-1, with 11 bases aligning to TRBD1. Unmatched junction bases numbered 2, after V lost 4 bases and J lost 1 base. The CDR3 is made up of 15 amino acids. Germline CDR1 reads MNHEY; CDR2 reads SMNVEV (reference sequence). CDR3 sequence (DNA): TGTGCCAGCAGTTCAGGGACAGGGGGGAACACTGAAGCTTTCTTT. Protein sequence: CASSSGTGGNTEAFF.

The chain couples TRBV10-3 to TRBJ2-3; D is perhaps TRBD2 (6 bases). The V gene lost 9 bases and the J gene lost 0 bases, with 13 bases spanning the gap. CDR1 and CDR2 (germline): ENHRY, SYGVKD. The CDR3 has 14 residues. The CDR3 sequence: CAIHAAGSTDTQYF. In DNA form, the CDR3 reads TGTGCCATTCACGCGGCGGGGAGCACAGATACGCAGTATTTT.

The rearrangement uses TRBV18 and TRBJ1-2, with 10 bases fitting TRBD1. The CDR3 contains 15 residues. Germline CDR1 and CDR2: KGHSH and LQKENI. J lost 7 bases, V lost 3 bases, and 8 bases had no gene match. The CDR3 nucleotides read TGTGCCAGCTCACCTACCCGGGACAGGGGTCTTGGCTACACCTTC. It is translated as CASSPTRDRGLGYTF.

The chain joins TRBV12-3 or TRBV12-4 to TRBJ2-5; D gene ambiguous. V was shortened by 2 bases and J by 0 bases, with 4 bases between the two germline ends. CDR3 length equals 13 residues. CDR3 sequence: CASSLSDQETQYF. Here the CDR3 DNA reads TGTGCCAGCAGTTTATCTGACCAAGAGACCCAGTACTTC.

This clone came up a few times. The chain carries TRBV4-2 and TRBJ2-1; D is perhaps TRBD1 (5 bases). The CDR3 has 15 amino acids. Trimming took off 5 bases at V and 5 bases at J, with 16 bases between the two ends. In germline, CDR1 is LGHNA, CDR2 YNFKEQ. CDR3 DNA sequence: TGTGCCAGCAGCACGACCAGCCAGGGCCACAATGAGCAGTTCTTC. The encoded protein is CASSTTSQGHNEQFF.

CDR3: CASRPRPLQGAGELFF. For the CDR3, the DNA is TGTGCCAGTAGACCAAGGCCCTTACAGGGCGCCGGGGAGCTGTTTTTT. The rearrangement links TRBV19 to TRBJ2-2, with D perhaps matching TRBD1 (6 bases). The CDR3 extends over 16 amino acids. V was cut by 6 bases and J by 6 bases, with 20 bases left in between. CDR1 is LNHDA, CDR2 SQIVND, per germline (reference sequence).

The rearrangement links TRBV28 to TRBJ1-2, with no clear D. The germline V and J ends were trimmed by 4 bases and 5 bases, with 20 bases remaining between them. The CDR3 is made up of 16 amino acids. CDR1 is MDHEN and CDR2 is SYDVKM in the germline V gene. In nucleotides, the CDR3 is TGTGCCAGCAGTTCTGCGGACTCTGTGGAGGCGTATGGCTACACCTTC. Translated: CASSSADSVEAYGYTF.